A selection of T cell receptor beta chains follows, all from one sample in a study of T cell responses to AZD1222 COVID-19 vaccine. TCRdb's table, derived via immunoSEQ multiplex PCR, lists solely in-frame clones and lacks some. The sample contains 150,000 to 200,000 clones, 70% to 90% of which appear only once. The specimen comprised peripheral blood, sampled 28 days after the second dose of the MenACWY control vaccine. The receptor source for this set is an adult who received the MenACWY meningococcal vaccine as a control. The CDR3 runs from the conserved cysteine through the conserved F or W. D genes are given only for firm matches. The size entry is marked missing in some rows and otherwise reads once, few, many or a size class.

TRBV7-9	TRBD2	TRBJ2-1	-	CASSPLAGGNEQFF	TGTGCCAGCAGCCCCCTAGCGGGAGGCAATGAGCAGTTCTTC
TRBV9	-	TRBJ1-1	-	CASSFGGGTEAFF	TGTGCCAGCAGCTTTGGGGGGGGCACTGAAGCTTTCTTT
TRBV4-3	-	TRBJ2-7	-	CASSQGPQNYEQYF	TGCGCCAGCAGCCAAGGACCCCAGAACTACGAGCAGTACTTC
TRBV28	TRBD1	TRBJ1-6	-	CASSTTGGEGKSPLHF	TGTGCCAGCAGTACAACAGGGGGCGAGGGTAAATCACCCCTCCACTTT
TRBV29-1	-	TRBJ2-2	-	CSVEVFDTGELFF	TGCAGCGTTGAAGTTTTTGACACCGGGGAGCTGTTTTTT
TRBV27	-	TRBJ2-7	-	CASSLIRSPPNEQYF	TGTGCCAGCAGCTTAATTCGATCCCCCCCCAACGAGCAGTACTTC
TRBV5-6	TRBD1	TRBJ1-1	once	CASSRPQTGRAAFF	TGTGCCAGCAGCCGACCACAGACAGGGAGGGCAGCTTTCTTT
TRBV12-3/TRBV12-4	-	TRBJ2-7	-	CASSWERTYEQYF	TGTGCCAGCAGTTGGGAAAGGACGTACGAGCAGTACTTC
TRBV4-1	-	TRBJ1-1	-	CASSQATQGATEAFF	TGCGCCAGCAGCCAAGCCACACAGGGTGCCACTGAAGCTTTCTTT
TRBV6-5	TRBD1	TRBJ1-2	-	CASSRQGTNLYGYTF	TGTGCCAGCAGTAGACAGGGGACCAACCTCTATGGCTACACCTTC
TRBV6-5	TRBD1	TRBJ1-3	-	CASSTTGASGNTIYF	TGTGCCAGCAGTACTACAGGGGCCTCTGGAAACACCATATATTTT
TRBV15	-	TRBJ2-2	-	CATSRDRGSGELFF	TGTGCCACCAGCAGAGACAGGGGCTCGGGGGAGCTGTTTTTT
TRBV9	-	TRBJ1-3	-	CASSVQGSAGNTIYF	TGTGCCAGCAGCGTGCAGGGATCGGCTGGAAACACCATATATTTT
TRBV27	-	TRBJ1-6	-	CASRPVYYNSPLHF	TGTGCCAGCCGGCCAGTTTATTATAATTCACCCCTCCACTTT
TRBV28	TRBD2	TRBJ2-7	-	CASSSASGAYEQYF	TGTGCCAGCAGTTCGGCTAGCGGGGCCTACGAGCAGTACTTC
TRBV28	-	TRBJ1-1	-	CASPAGTEEKAMNTEAFF	TGTGCCAGCCCGGCCGGGACGGAGGAAAAGGCCATGAACACTGAAGCTTTCTTT
TRBV7-2	TRBD1	TRBJ1-6	-	CASSPRQGRGYNSPLHF	TGTGCCAGCAGCCCCCGACAGGGGAGGGGGTATAATTCACCCCTCCACTTT
TRBV6-2/TRBV6-3	-	TRBJ2-6	-	CASSYAQLLSGANVLTF	TGTGCCAGCAGTTACGCACAGTTACTGTCTGGGGCCAACGTCCTGACTTTC
TRBV28	-	TRBJ1-6	-	CASSLEGEALHF	TGTGCCAGCAGCTTAGAGGGTGAAGCCCTCCACTTT
TRBV10-3	-	TRBJ1-5	-	CAISNGAGGGSNQPQHF	TGTGCCATCAGTAACGGTGCGGGGGGTGGAAGCAATCAGCCCCAGCATTTT
TRBV4-2	-	TRBJ1-2	-	CASSQPQGNYGYTF	TGTGCCAGCAGCCAACCACAGGGAAACTATGGCTACACCTTC
TRBV9	-	TRBJ1-2	-	CASSVAETALRGYTF	TGTGCCAGCAGCGTAGCAGAGACAGCTCTTCGAGGCTACACCTTC
TRBV11-3	-	TRBJ2-1	-	CASSLDRASYNEQFF	TGTGCCAGCAGCTTAGATCGGGCTAGCTACAATGAGCAGTTCTTC
TRBV15	-	TRBJ1-5	-	CATSRDVGGPRPQHF	TGTGCCACCAGCAGAGATGTGGGGGGCCCCCGGCCCCAGCATTTT
TRBV28	TRBD1	TRBJ2-7	-	CASTTPSQGTYEQYF	TGTGCCAGCACGACTCCATCACAGGGGACCTACGAGCAGTACTTC
TRBV27	TRBD1	TRBJ1-5	-	CASGTENQPQHF	TGTGCCAGCGGGACAGAGAATCAGCCCCAGCATTTT
TRBV5-6	-	TRBJ2-7	-	CASSLRRGLYEQYF	TGTGCCAGCAGCCTGCGGCGGGGTCTCTACGAGCAGTACTTC
TRBV7-2	-	TRBJ1-6	-	CASSSQGSKGSPLHF	TGTGCCAGCAGCTCTCAGGGGAGTAAGGGTTCACCCCTCCACTTT
TRBV19	-	TRBJ1-1	-	CASTRGNTEAFF	TGTGCCAGTACCCGGGGGAACACTGAAGCTTTCTTT